This T cell receptor beta chain was profiled in a study of graft-versus-host responses after intestinal transplantation. Findings of the study overall: In patients with graft-donor T cell macrochimerism, allograft graft-versus-host to host-versus-graft clonal ratios were high.

The assay was immunoSEQ multiplex PCR, and TCRdb's table has in-frame clones only and misses some. The sample includes about 64,000 clones, 85% to 95% of them seen just once. CDR3 length equals 16 residues. CDR1 and CDR2 (germline): SGHVS, FQNEAQ. Trimming took off 1 base at V and 2 bases at J, with 13 bases between the two ends. To note about this clone: Its antigen is unknown.

Here the sequenced sample was unstimulated CD8+ T cells sorted from spleen or lymph node cells, taken before transplant. This chain connects TRBV7-8 to TRBJ2-3; no definite D call. The clonotype was recovered from a human donor who was the organ donor for an intestinal transplant. The CDR3 DNA sequence: TGTGCCAGCAGCTTAGTTTGGGCTCCCCCCACAGATACGCAGTATTTT. Translation gives CASSLVWAPPTDTQYF. Full variable domain (missing parts from reference TRBV7-8 and TRBJ2-3): GAGVSQSPRYKVAKRGQDVALRCDPISGHVSLFWYQQALGQGPEFLTYFQNEAQLDKSGLPSDRFFAERPEGSVSTLKIQRTQQEDSAVYLCASSLVWAPPTDTQYFGPGTRLTVL.